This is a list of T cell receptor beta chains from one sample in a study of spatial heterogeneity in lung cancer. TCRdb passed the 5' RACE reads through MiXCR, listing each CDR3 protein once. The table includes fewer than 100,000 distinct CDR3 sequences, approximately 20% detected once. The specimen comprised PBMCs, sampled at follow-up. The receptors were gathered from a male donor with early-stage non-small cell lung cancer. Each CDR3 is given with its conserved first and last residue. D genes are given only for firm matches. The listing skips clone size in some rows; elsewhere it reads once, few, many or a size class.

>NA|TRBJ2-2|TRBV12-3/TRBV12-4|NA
TGTGCCAGCAGAAGGACGGACACCGGGGAGCTGTTTTTT
CASRRTDTGELFF
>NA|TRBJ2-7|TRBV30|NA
TGTGCCTGGAACCACCCGGCTAGCGCTACCTACGAGCAGTACTTC
CAWNHPASATYEQYF
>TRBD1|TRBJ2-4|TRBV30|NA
TGTGCCTGGAGAGACAGGGGTGGGAGCATTCAGTACTTC
CAWRDRGGSIQYF
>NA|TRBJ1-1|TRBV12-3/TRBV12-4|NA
TGTGCCAGCAGTTACGACAGCCTGAACACTGAAGCTTTCTTT
CASSYDSLNTEAFF
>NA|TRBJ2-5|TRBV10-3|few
TGTGCAAGCGGCCTGGGGACCGAGACCCAGTACTTC
CASGLGTETQYF
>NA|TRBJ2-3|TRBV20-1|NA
TGCAGTGCTAAGCTTAGCACAGATACGCAGTATTTT
CSAKLSTDTQYF
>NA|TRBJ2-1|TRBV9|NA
TGTGCCAGCAGCGTAACAGGGATCTCCTACAATGAGCAGTTCTTC
CASSVTGISYNEQFF
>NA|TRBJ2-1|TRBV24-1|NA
TGTGCCACCAGTGTCCCCGGGACAAACAATGAGCAGTTCTTC
CATSVPGTNNEQFF
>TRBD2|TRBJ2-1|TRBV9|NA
TGTGCCAGCAGCGTTGAGTGGGCTAGCGGATACAATGAGCAGTTCTTC
CASSVEWASGYNEQFF
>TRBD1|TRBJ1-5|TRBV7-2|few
TGTGCCAGCAGCCGGGACAGGGTGAATCAGCCCCAGCATTTT
CASSRDRVNQPQHF
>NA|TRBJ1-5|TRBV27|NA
TGTGCCAGCAGTCCCTCCCGGGGCGAGGAGCCCCAGCATTTT
CASSPSRGEEPQHF
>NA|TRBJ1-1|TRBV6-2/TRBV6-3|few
TGTGCCAGCAGTTACGGCGGACACCAGACGGGCACTGAAGCTTTCTTT
CASSYGGHQTGTEAFF
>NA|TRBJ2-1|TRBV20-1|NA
TGCAGTGTAGGAAGTAAAAGGGGGAGATCCTACAATGAGCAGTTCTTC
CSVGSKRGRSYNEQFF
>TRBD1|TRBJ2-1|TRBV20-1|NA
TGCAGTGCTAGAGTACAGGGGGCTTTCAACAATGAGCAGTTCTTC
CSARVQGAFNNEQFF
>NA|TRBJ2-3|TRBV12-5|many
TGTGCTAGTGGTTACGGGACTCACACAGATACGCAGTATTTT
CASGYGTHTDTQYF
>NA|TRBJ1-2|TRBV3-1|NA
TGTGCCAGCAGCCAAGAAAGATTCGGGGGCCGGGGCTATGGCTACACCTTC
CASSQERFGGRGYGYTF
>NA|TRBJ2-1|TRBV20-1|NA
TGCAGTGCAGGATATACTTCGGATGAGCAGTTCTTC
CSAGYTSDEQFF
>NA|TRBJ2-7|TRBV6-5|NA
TGTGCCAGCAGTCCCCTGACGGGGGCCAACGAGCAGTACTTC
CASSPLTGANEQYF
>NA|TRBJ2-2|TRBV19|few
TGTGCCAGTAGTGCCTCTTGGCCCGGGGAGCTGTTTTTT
CASSASWPGELFF
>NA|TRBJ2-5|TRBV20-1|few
TGCAGTGTTAGAGGACAGCCCCCCGAGACCCAGTACTTC
CSVRGQPPETQYF
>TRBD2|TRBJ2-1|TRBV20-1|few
TGCAGTGCTAGAGATCCGGCGGGGGGCGTAGATGAGCAGTTCTTC
CSARDPAGGVDEQFF
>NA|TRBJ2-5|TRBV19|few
TGTGCCAGTAGTTCGTATCCGGGACGCGGGGAGACCCAGTACTTC
CASSSYPGRGETQYF
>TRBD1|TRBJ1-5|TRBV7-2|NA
TGTGCCAGCAGCTCCGGGACAGGGTATCAGCCCCAGCATTTT
CASSSGTGYQPQHF
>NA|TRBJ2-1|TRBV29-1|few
TGCAGCGTCAGGGGGGGAAGTGAGCAGTTCTTC
CSVRGGSEQFF
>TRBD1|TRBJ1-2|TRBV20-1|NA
TGCAGTGCTAGTGACCGGGACAGCTATGGCTACACCTTC
CSASDRDSYGYTF
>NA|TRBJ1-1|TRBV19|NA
TGTGCCAGTAGTATAGCGGCACTGAACACTGAAGCTTTCTTT
CASSIAALNTEAFF
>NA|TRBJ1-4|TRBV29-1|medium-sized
TGCAGCGTTGAAGTGGAGAGTAATGAAAAACTGTTTTTT
CSVEVESNEKLFF